Below are 19 T cell receptor beta chains sequenced from a single sample in a study of breast tumors, draining lymph nodes, adjacent tissues (dated by TCRdb to 2016 to 2018). Lymph node samples came from the axillary draining lymph nodes of breast cancer patients. The method behind the library was multiplex PCR. Sequencing was carried out with an Illumina HiSeq 2000. TCRdb applied fastp at Q25 and MiXCR to the public reads, then kept only in-frame beta chains. Rows with a matching CDR3 protein are joined into one entry that keeps the most common DNA and genes. The sample table holds roughly 100,000 distinct CDR3 sequences, of which about 30% were seen once. Approximately 5.2% of the sample is held by the ten biggest clonotypes. Source material: axillary lymph node tissue. The origin of the receptors is a female donor with breast cancer. Some clones in this sample may be carry-over from other donors' samples.

This clonotype was observed at least ten times. The chain combines TRBV6-6 with TRBJ1-2; 8 bases are shared with TRBD1. The V and J ends lost 4 bases and 6 bases, in that order; junction bases with no gene match: 16. The germline V gene has CDR1 MNHNY and CDR2 SVGAGI (reference sequence). The CDR3 extends over 17 amino acids. CDR3 region: CASSFRQGKRFFNGYTF. As DNA, the CDR3 is TGTGCCAGCAGTTTCCGACAGGGGAAGCGATTTTTTAATGGCTACACCTTC.

The rearrangement links TRBV9 to TRBJ2-7; the D is unclear. The length of the CDR3 is 12 residues. The germline V and J ends were trimmed by 4 bases and 7 bases, with 12 bases remaining between them. CDR1 is SGDLS and CDR2 is YYNGEE in the germline V gene. The CDR3 spells CASSYKTQEQYF. As DNA, the CDR3 is TGTGCCAGCAGCTACAAGACTCAAGAGCAGTACTTC.

This clonotype was counted at least ten times. V gene TRBV29-1 combines with J gene TRBJ1-1, with D perhaps TRBD1 (6 bases). The CDR3 runs to 14 residues. V lost 3 bases and J 1 base, leaving 12 bases between the germline ends. From germline, CDR1 is SQVTM and CDR2 ANQGSEA. CDR3 nucleotides: TGCAGCGTTGACGCCTGGACAGAGAACACTGAAGCTTTCTTT. Translated, it gives CSVDAWTENTEAFF. Full variable domain (outside the CDR3, taken from reference TRBV29-1 and TRBJ1-1): SAVISQKPSRDICQRGTSLTIQCQVDSQVTMMFWYRQQPGQSLTLIATANQGSEATYESGFVIDKFPISRPNLTFSTLTVSNMSPEDSSIYLCSVDAWTENTEAFFGQGTRLTVV.

This clonotype was picked up a small number of times. A much larger clone differs from this one at a single base, so this may be a read error. The V and J genes are TRBV20-1 and TRBJ2-1; D assignment may be TRBD1 or TRBD2 (5 bases each). V was shortened by 5 bases and J by 6 bases, with 20 bases between the two germline ends. The CDR3 has 15 amino acids. CDR1 and CDR2 (germline): DFQATT, SNEGSKA (reference sequence). The CDR3, as DNA: TGCAGTGCTCCCAACATCCAGAGGGGTTCCAATGAGCAGTTCTTC. Its translation: CSAPNIQRGSNEQFF.

The V call is TRBV7-3, the J call TRBJ2-7, with a weak D call TRBD2 (6 bases). The CDR3 is 18 residues long. Trimming stripped 7 bases from V and 1 base from J, with 26 bases between. Germline CDR1 and CDR2: SGHTA and FQGTGA. Here the CDR3 reads CASILRAPGPGGSYEQYV. The CDR3, as DNA: TGTGCCAGCATTCTCCGCGCCCCGGGCCCTGGAGGGTCCTACGAGCAGTACGTC.

In this sample, this clonotype turned up many times. At one end, the junction sequence differs from germline, possibly due to a read error. V gene TRBV7-2 combines with J gene TRBJ1-2; 7 nucleotides agree with TRBD1. Germline V lookup: CDR1 SGHTA, CDR2 FQGNSA. This CDR3 comprises 15 residues. CDR3 in amino acids: CASSLTGTVNYGYPF. DNA of the CDR3: TGTGCCAGCAGCTTAACGGGGACAGTCAACTATGGCTACCCCTTC.

This clonotype was counted a single time. A read error may be the cause here, since a much bigger clone is one base away. This sequence joins TRBV18 and TRBJ2-3; 12 bases are a match to TRBD1. This CDR3 is built from 15 residues. CDR1 is KGHSH and CDR2 is LQKENI in the germline V gene. Unmatched junction bases numbered 13, after V lost 4 bases and J lost 14 bases. The CDR3 here is CASSHAPGQGARAYF. In DNA form, the CDR3 reads TGTGCCAGCTCACACGCGCCGGGACAGGGGGCGCGTGCGTATTTT. The whole variable domain, remainder taken from reference TRBV18 and TRBJ2-3, is NAGVMQNPRHLVRRRGQEARLRCSPMKGHSHVYWYRQLPEEGLKFMVYLQKENIIDESGMPKERFSAEFPKEGPSILRIQQVVRGDSAAYFCASSHAPGQGARAYFGPGTRLTVL.

The genes are TRBV7-2 and TRBJ2-7; no definite D call. Looked up from germline, CDR1 is SGHTA and CDR2 is FQGNSA. Trimming pared 1 base from V and 4 bases from J, leaving 17 bases between. CDR3 length equals 16 residues. The chain's CDR3 is CASSLGLVIDEYEQYF. DNA for the CDR3: TGTGCCAGCAGCTTAGGCCTGGTGATCGACGAGTACGAGCAGTACTTC.

At least ten counts were recorded for this clonotype. The CDR3 nucleotides read TGTGCCAGCGCCCCCCGCGGGAGCTTCCGGTACGAGCAGTACTTC. Protein product: CASAPRGSFRYEQYF. The gene calls are TRBV28 and TRBJ2-7, with 7 nucleotides matching TRBD2. The CDR3 runs 15 residues. The J segment lost 4 bases and the V segment lost 8 bases, leaving 14 bases of the junction unmatched. The germline gives CDR1 MDHEN, CDR2 SYDVKM.

This clonotype was found many times. This chain links TRBV19 with TRBJ2-2; no clear D. The CDR3 runs to 14 residues. Trimming stripped 5 bases from V and 3 bases from J, with 10 bases between. CDR1 and CDR2 from the germline V gene are LNHDA and SQIVND (reference sequence). The CDR3 nucleotides are TGTGCCAGTAGTCCGGTAAGAGACACCGGGGAGCTGTTTTTT. Its protein product is CASSPVRDTGELFF.

V gene TRBV20-1 combines with J gene TRBJ2-7, with 11 positions matching TRBD2. The assigned J gene may be wrong: the sequence end matches TRBJ2-1 better. CDR3 size: 15 residues. Germline CDR1 is DFQATT and CDR2 is SNEGSKA (reference sequence). The CDR3 protein is CSARRGSGGADEQFF. The CDR3 nucleotides read TGCAGTGCTAGAAGGGGTAGCGGGGGGGCAGACGAGCAGTTCTTC.

Concerning this clonotype itself: A read error is likely, as this CDR3 ends without the conserved phenylalanine or tryptophan. The V and J genes are TRBV7-2 and TRBJ1-2; D gene ambiguous. The CDR3 runs 14 residues. In germline, CDR1 is SGHTA, CDR2 FQGNSA. The V end lost 4 bases, the J end lost 7 bases, and 16 bases lay between the germline ends. CDR3 amino acids: CASSSEPGPCGYTL. DNA of the CDR3: TGTGCCAGCAGCTCAGAGCCGGGCCCCTGTGGCTACACCCTC.

This clonotype was picked up many times. This chain uses TRBV12-5 with TRBJ2-1, with TRBD2 matching 12 bases. J was trimmed by 8 bases and V by 0 bases; bases with no gene match: 11. The CDR3 spans 18 residues. In germline, CDR1 is LGHNT, CDR2 FRNRAP. DNA of the CDR3: TGTGCTAGTGGTTTGGTGCTAGCGGGGGGGTTTGTAGGCCATGAGCAGTTCTTC. It specifies CASGLVLAGGFVGHEQFF. Complete variable domain (other parts from reference TRBV12-5 and TRBJ2-1): DARVTQTPRHKVTEMGQEVTMRCQPILGHNTVFWYRQTMMQGLELLAYFRNRAPLDDSGMPKDRFSAEMPDATLATLKIQPSEPRDSAVYFCASGLVLAGGFVGHEQFFGPGTRLTVL.

This sequence joins TRBV11-1 and TRBJ1-2; 10 bases are shared with TRBD1. V gave up 6 bases and J gave up 6 bases; unmatched junction bases: 10. CDR1 and CDR2 (germline): SGHAT, FQDESV (reference sequence). The CDR3 runs to 15 residues. CDR3 residues: CASRPGTGVLDGYTF. Written as DNA, the CDR3 is TGTGCCAGCAGGCCCGGGACAGGGGTACTAGATGGCTACACCTTC.

The J gene is TRBJ1-6, the V gene TRBV19; TRBD1 matches 7 bases. The CDR3 extends over 15 amino acids. After removal of 8 bases from V and 9 bases from J, the junction contained 13 bases not matched to a gene. Germline CDR1 reads LNHDA; CDR2 reads SQIVND (reference sequence). The CDR3 loop is CASRLPGTEISPLHF. CDR3 bases: TGTGCCAGTCGCCTTCCGGGGACAGAGATTTCACCCCTCCACTTT.

The sample holds many counts of this clonotype. The CDR3 coding sequence is TGTGCCAGCAGTTTGGAGGGACTCGGAAGCTCCTACGAGCAGTACTTC. Protein: CASSLEGLGSSYEQYF. The chain is built from TRBV28 and TRBJ2-7; TRBD2 might be the D (6 bases). With 3 bases removed from V and 0 bases from J, the gap between germline ends came to 15 bases. Per germline, CDR1 MDHEN and CDR2 SYDVKM. The CDR3 is 16 residues long.

The rearrangement joins TRBV15 to TRBJ2-3, with 13 bases identical to TRBD2. Trimming cost V 2 bases and J 2 bases; bases outside gene matches: 4. Germline assignment: CDR1 LNHNV and CDR2 YYDKDF (reference sequence). The CDR3 loop spans 17 amino acids. Here the CDR3 DNA reads TGTGCCACCAGCAGAATGGGGACTAGCGGGGCCACAGATACGCAGTATTTT. Protein product: CATSRMGTSGATDTQYF.

This clonotype showed up many times. The chain uses TRBV13 and TRBJ2-2; tentative D call: TRBD2 (6 bases). The germline gives CDR1 PRHDT, CDR2 FYEKMQ (reference sequence). Trimming took off 3 bases at V and 0 bases at J, with 8 bases between the two ends. The CDR3 sequence is 15 residues long. The CDR3 DNA reads TGTGCCAGCAGCTTTGGACTAACGAACACCGGGGAGCTGTTTTTT. It is translated as CASSFGLTNTGELFF.

Comments on this clonotype: A much larger clone sits a single nucleotide away, making a read error possible. The rearrangement uses TRBV28 and TRBJ2-7; no clear D. The CDR3 sequence is 12 residues long. Germline CDR1 is MDHEN and CDR2 is SYDVKM. Trimming removed 6 bases at V and 4 bases at J, with 10 bases between. The CDR3 region has the DNA TGTGCCAGCAGCCTGCCACGGTACGAGCAGTACTTC. Translating gives CASSLPRYEQYF.